This T cell receptor (beta chain) is drawn from a study of T cells in Graves' hyperthyroidism and ophthalmopathy. Study outcomes and limitations: Most expanded thyroid clonotypes above 0.001 recurred in blood.

For this clonotype: Antigen specificity is unknown.

If no ophthalmopathy progression occurred within 18 months, Graves' hyperthyroidism was stable. Among the patients, aged 18 to 65, hyperthyroidism was newly diagnosed and had lasted under 2 months. Using over 8.5 ml of fresh peripheral blood, PBMCs were prepared. TCR beta CDR3 regions were amplified from RNA. Primed by the HTBI set, a first-round RT-PCR was run on the TCR CDR3. TCRdb called the multiplex PCR reads again in MiXCR, with one record for every CDR3 protein. This sample has around 760,000 distinct CDR3 sequences, with approximately 40% found just once. The sequencing input was blood. The source of this sequence is a woman aged 40 to 49 with Graves' hyperthyroidism.

The CDR3 DNA reads as TGTGCCATCAGGACGGGACTAGCGGGAGAGGGCACCGGGGAGCTGTTTTTT. This codes for CAIRTGLAGEGTGELFF. The chain links TRBV10-3 to TRBJ2-2, with 14 bases lining up with TRBD2. V lost 6 bases, J lost 4 bases, and 7 bases stayed unmatched. Germline assignment: CDR1 ENHRY and CDR2 SYGVKD. CDR3 length: 17 amino acids.